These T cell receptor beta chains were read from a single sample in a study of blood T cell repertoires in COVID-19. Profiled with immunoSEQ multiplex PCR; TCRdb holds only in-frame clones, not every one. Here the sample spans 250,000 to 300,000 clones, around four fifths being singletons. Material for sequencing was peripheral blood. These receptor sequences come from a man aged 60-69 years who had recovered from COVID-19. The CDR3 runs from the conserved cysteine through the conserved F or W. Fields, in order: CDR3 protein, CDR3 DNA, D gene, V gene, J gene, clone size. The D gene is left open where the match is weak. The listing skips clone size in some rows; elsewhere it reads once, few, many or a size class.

CDR3aa: CASSERILAGVVSREQYF
CDR3nt: TGTGCCAGCAGTGAAAGGATACTAGCGGGAGTAGTTTCTCGAGAGCAGTACTTC
d_gene: TRBD2
v_gene: TRBV6-1
j_gene: TRBJ2-7
abundance: -

CDR3aa: CASRVVASPLHF
CDR3nt: TGTGCCAGCAGGGTAGTAGCTTCACCCCTCCACTTT
d_gene: -
v_gene: TRBV2
j_gene: TRBJ1-6
abundance: -

CDR3aa: CASSSSGGFNEQFF
CDR3nt: TGTGCCAGCAGCAGTAGCGGGGGGTTCAATGAGCAGTTCTTC
d_gene: TRBD2
v_gene: TRBV7-3
j_gene: TRBJ2-1
abundance: -

CDR3aa: CASSLSAAGSYEQYF
CDR3nt: TGTGCCAGCAGTTTATCCGCAGCGGGGAGCTACGAGCAGTACTTC
d_gene: TRBD2
v_gene: TRBV27
j_gene: TRBJ2-7
abundance: -

CDR3aa: CASSGSSGRYYNEQFF
CDR3nt: TGTGCCAGCAGTGGGAGTAGCGGGAGGTACTACAATGAGCAGTTCTTC
d_gene: TRBD2
v_gene: TRBV25-1
j_gene: TRBJ2-1
abundance: -

CDR3aa: CASSTRRQVTGTGELFF
CDR3nt: TGTGCCAGCAGCACAAGACGACAGGTAACGGGCACCGGGGAGCTGTTTTTT
d_gene: -
v_gene: TRBV13
j_gene: TRBJ2-2
abundance: -

CDR3aa: CASSRTGTGETQYF
CDR3nt: TGTGCCAGCAGTCGCACAGGGACGGGGGAGACCCAGTACTTC
d_gene: -
v_gene: TRBV6-5
j_gene: TRBJ2-5
abundance: -

CDR3aa: CASSLTGQGYNSPLHF
CDR3nt: TGTGCCAGCAGCCTAACCGGACAGGGGTATAATTCACCCCTCCACTTT
d_gene: TRBD1
v_gene: TRBV7-3
j_gene: TRBJ1-6
abundance: few

CDR3aa: CASSHESREETQYF
CDR3nt: TGCGCCAGCAGCCATGAGAGCCGGGAAGAGACCCAGTACTTC
d_gene: -
v_gene: TRBV4-1
j_gene: TRBJ2-5
abundance: few

CDR3aa: CASTESGTVSRGEQFF
CDR3nt: TGTGCCAGCACTGAAAGTGGGACAGTTTCTCGGGGTGAGCAGTTCTTC
d_gene: TRBD1
v_gene: TRBV6-1
j_gene: TRBJ2-1
abundance: once

CDR3aa: CASSSSGVMADTQYF
CDR3nt: TGCGCCAGCAGCTCTTCGGGGGTCATGGCAGATACGCAGTATTTT
d_gene: -
v_gene: TRBV5-1
j_gene: TRBJ2-3
abundance: -

CDR3aa: CSLVVAGMIDTQYF
CDR3nt: TGCAGCCTGGTGGTAGCGGGAATGATAGATACGCAGTATTTT
d_gene: TRBD2
v_gene: TRBV29-1
j_gene: TRBJ2-3
abundance: -

CDR3aa: CASSLVGELAGEKASEQYF
CDR3nt: TGTGCCAGCAGCTTAGTCGGTGAACTAGCGGGAGAAAAAGCCTCCGAGCAGTACTTC
d_gene: TRBD2
v_gene: TRBV7-4
j_gene: TRBJ2-7
abundance: -